This note documents a single T cell receptor (beta chain) sequence. This clone's antigen is unknown. Per-base quality was not reported, and no clone a single base away is much larger than it. The donors were included in the validation cohort of around 120 subjects, a group kept apart from the approximately 670-subject first cohort. Based on the germline V gene, the CDR1 and CDR2 sequences are SQVTM and ANQGSEA. The V and J ends are trimmed by 1 base and 0 bases, leaving 7 bases between them. From its cysteine to its phenylalanine, the CDR3 spans 14 amino acids. Of all the DNA, just the CDR3 is kept, 42 bases in frame from base 1. These data originate in a study of cytomegalovirus exposure and HLA in healthy donors (dated by TCRdb to 2015 to 2018). As for the study more broadly: The 500 to 800 repertoires of the first cohort and the approximately 130 validation repertoires were produced on the same platform, according to a later analysis. The study aimed to test whether signatures of past pathogen exposure could be identified by cataloging public T cell receptors. A separate validation cohort of over a hundred different subjects was used in addition to the approximately 700-subject first cohort. To predict cytomegalovirus infection status, the study brought together high-throughput TCR immunosequencing, statistical association of individual TCRs with disease status, and machine learning. Results and caveats for the whole study, not just this receptor: A total of fewer than 200 TCR beta chains were listed by the study as associated with cytomegalovirus. The validation cohort had no HLA typing available for a later analysis, so co-occurrence within that cohort was assessed over all 110 or so repertoires. The classifier was reported to diagnose cytomegalovirus status with high specificity and sensitivity in both the original and validation cohorts. While some public TCRs were present in many individuals, most TCR sequences turned up only very rarely across donors. In a later analysis, TCRs clustered in the first cohort were found to also tend to co-occur in the roughly 120 validation repertoires, with 90% to 95% of cluster scores above 0. According to the authors, the approach could potentially be generalized to other disease states and immunological phenotypes. A few of the identified cytomegalovirus-associated TCR beta chains were confirmed in vitro to be specific for cytomegalovirus antigens.

The method behind the library was the immunoSEQ multiplex PCR assay. The published analysis was carried out like this. A statistical classification framework was developed to diagnose cytomegalovirus status using the catalog of TCR beta chain sequences. The table comes from immuneACCESS by way of TCRdb, which keeps in-frame sequences with V and J called. Part of the clones is missing from these tables; in studies checked, under half for an unresolved V gene and the rest for unknown reasons. For V, J and clone size, that table is used; D and trimming come from the DNA. The sample table lists fewer than 300,000 clones, roughly 90% of them with a count of one. The ten largest clones add up to over 0.7% of the sample.

The chain was built from TRBV29-1 and TRBJ2-1; a weak D assignment points to TRBD1 (5 bases agree). The clonotype was recovered from a woman aged 18 to 35 in good health and CMV-seronegative. What was sequenced was PBMCs. The CDR3 here reads CSVEAGRSYNEQFF. The nucleotides read TGCAGCGTTGAAGCAGGGCGCTCCTACAATGAGCAGTTCTTC.